Following are 11 T cell receptor beta chains from one sample sequenced in a study of early T cells in non-severe SARS-CoV-2 infection. TCRdb reprocessed the 5' RACE reads with MiXCR, giving one entry per CDR3 protein. Seen here are 32,000 or so distinct CDR3 sequences, roughly 9.3% observed once, and the top ten hold 13%. The source material was whole blood. These receptor sequences come from an adult who was a healthcare worker with PCR-confirmed SARS-CoV-2 infection or an uninfected control (not recorded which).

This clonotype has ten or more counts. The chain links TRBV24-1 to TRBJ2-3; D tentatively fits TRBD1 or TRBD2 (5 bases each). In germline, CDR1 is KGHDR, CDR2 SFDVKD. This CDR3 region has 14 residues. V was shortened by 5 bases and J by 5 bases, with 13 bases between the two germline ends. The CDR3 here is CATSVSGSQDTQYF. As DNA, the CDR3 is TGTGCCACCAGTGTGTCAGGGAGTCAAGATACGCAGTATTTT.

This clonotype showed up many times. This sequence joins TRBV6-5 and TRBJ2-7; 8 bases line up with TRBD1. The CDR3 extends over 15 amino acids. Germline values: CDR1 MNHEY, CDR2 SVGAGI. With 5 bases clipped from V and 3 bases from J, the junction kept 9 bases outside the gene matches. The CDR3 loop reads CASSGGPGGFYEQYF. CDR3 bases: TGTGCCAGCAGTGGCGGGCCAGGGGGCTTCTACGAGCAGTACTTC.

This clonotype was seen many times. The gene calls are TRBV29-1 and TRBJ2-1, with 12 bases matching TRBD2. The CDR3 covers 15 residues. With 3 bases clipped from V and 5 bases from J, the junction kept 5 bases outside the gene matches. In germline, CDR1 is SQVTM, CDR2 ANQGSEA. The CDR3 sequence is CSVDSSGGADNEQFF. The CDR3 nucleotides read TGCAGCGTTGACTCTAGCGGGGGGGCTGACAATGAGCAGTTCTTC.

This clonotype was seen a handful of times. The V call is TRBV19, the J call TRBJ2-7, with 9 bases fitting TRBD1. The germline V gene encodes CDR1 LNHDA and CDR2 SQIVND (reference sequence). The V and J ends lost 7 bases and 6 bases, in that order; junction bases with no gene match: 4. The CDR3 loop spans 12 amino acids. CDR3 bases: TGTGCCAGTACGGACAGGGGAGGCGAGCAGTACTTC. It codes for CASTDRGGEQYF. The full variable domain, with the rest looked up from reference TRBV19 and TRBJ2-7, is DGGITQSPKYLFRKEGQNVTLSCEQNLNHDAMYWYRQDPGQGLRLIYYSQIVNDFQKGDIAEGYSVSREKKESFPLTVTSAQKNPTAFYLCASTDRGGEQYFGPGTRLTVT.

In its sample, this clonotype was seen many times. This chain uses TRBV5-1 with TRBJ2-1; weak D call: TRBD1 (5 bases). Per germline, CDR1 SGHRS and CDR2 YFSETQ. CDR3 length: 14 amino acids. V was clipped by 6 bases and J by 9 bases, with 19 bases between them. The CDR3 loop is CASINDHRGGEQFF. CDR3 in DNA: TGCGCCAGCATCAACGACCATAGGGGCGGTGAGCAGTTCTTC.

This clonotype was seen ten or more times. CDR3 nucleotides: TGTGCCAGCTCAACGGGACAGGGCGATCCAATCCTCACAGATACGCAGTATTTT. The encoded protein is CASSTGQGDPILTDTQYF. J is TRBJ2-3 and V is TRBV18, with 9 positions matching TRBD1. With 5 bases clipped from V and 2 bases from J, the junction kept 14 bases outside the gene matches. In germline, CDR1 is KGHSH, CDR2 LQKENI. CDR3 length: 18 amino acids.

Written as DNA, the CDR3 is TGTGCCAGCTCGCCCCCCAACCCCTATGGCTACACCTTC. Encoded protein: CASSPPNPYGYTF. The chain employs TRBV18 and TRBJ1-2; D ambiguous. The CDR3 contains 13 residues. The germline gives CDR1 KGHSH, CDR2 LQKENI. Deletions cut 6 bases from V and 4 bases from J, with 12 bases between.

This chain links TRBV27 with TRBJ1-5; no clear D. The germline V gene encodes CDR1 MNHEY and CDR2 SMNVEV (reference sequence). V was cut by 8 bases and J by 1 base, with 18 bases left in between. The CDR3 is 16 amino acids. CDR3 residues: CASQSRLTFSNQPQHF. The CDR3 nucleotides read TGTGCCAGCCAGAGCCGGCTCACCTTCAGCAATCAGCCCCAGCATTTT.

In this sample, this clonotype turned up many times. This chain links TRBV29-1 with TRBJ1-2, with 7 nucleotides matching TRBD1. V shed 4 bases, J shed 10 bases, and the junction held 12 bases outside the gene matches. The CDR3 is 13 amino acids. Germline V gene sequence: CDR1 SQVTM, CDR2 ANQGSEA. CDR3 loop: CSVVGRGLSDYTF. The DNA for the CDR3 is TGCAGCGTTGTGGGCAGGGGGTTGTCTGACTACACCTTC.

The table lists this clonotype with many counts. This sequence joins TRBV12-3 or TRBV12-4 and TRBJ2-3; 10 bases agree with TRBD2. This CDR3 is built from 15 residues. With 3 bases clipped from V and 11 bases from J, the junction kept 11 bases outside the gene matches. DNA of the CDR3: TGTGCCAGCAGTTTCTTAGCGGGGGGCCAAAGTGGGCAGTATTTT. Translated: CASSFLAGGQSGQYF.

The V call is TRBV5-1, the J call TRBJ1-3, with unresolved D. The V gene's germline CDR1 is SGHRS and CDR2 YFSETQ. There are 14 residues in the CDR3. Trimming pared 4 bases from V and 1 base from J, leaving 9 bases between. The DNA for the CDR3 is TGCGCCAGCAGCCCTACAGCGTCTGGAAACACCATATATTTT. Translation gives CASSPTASGNTIYF.